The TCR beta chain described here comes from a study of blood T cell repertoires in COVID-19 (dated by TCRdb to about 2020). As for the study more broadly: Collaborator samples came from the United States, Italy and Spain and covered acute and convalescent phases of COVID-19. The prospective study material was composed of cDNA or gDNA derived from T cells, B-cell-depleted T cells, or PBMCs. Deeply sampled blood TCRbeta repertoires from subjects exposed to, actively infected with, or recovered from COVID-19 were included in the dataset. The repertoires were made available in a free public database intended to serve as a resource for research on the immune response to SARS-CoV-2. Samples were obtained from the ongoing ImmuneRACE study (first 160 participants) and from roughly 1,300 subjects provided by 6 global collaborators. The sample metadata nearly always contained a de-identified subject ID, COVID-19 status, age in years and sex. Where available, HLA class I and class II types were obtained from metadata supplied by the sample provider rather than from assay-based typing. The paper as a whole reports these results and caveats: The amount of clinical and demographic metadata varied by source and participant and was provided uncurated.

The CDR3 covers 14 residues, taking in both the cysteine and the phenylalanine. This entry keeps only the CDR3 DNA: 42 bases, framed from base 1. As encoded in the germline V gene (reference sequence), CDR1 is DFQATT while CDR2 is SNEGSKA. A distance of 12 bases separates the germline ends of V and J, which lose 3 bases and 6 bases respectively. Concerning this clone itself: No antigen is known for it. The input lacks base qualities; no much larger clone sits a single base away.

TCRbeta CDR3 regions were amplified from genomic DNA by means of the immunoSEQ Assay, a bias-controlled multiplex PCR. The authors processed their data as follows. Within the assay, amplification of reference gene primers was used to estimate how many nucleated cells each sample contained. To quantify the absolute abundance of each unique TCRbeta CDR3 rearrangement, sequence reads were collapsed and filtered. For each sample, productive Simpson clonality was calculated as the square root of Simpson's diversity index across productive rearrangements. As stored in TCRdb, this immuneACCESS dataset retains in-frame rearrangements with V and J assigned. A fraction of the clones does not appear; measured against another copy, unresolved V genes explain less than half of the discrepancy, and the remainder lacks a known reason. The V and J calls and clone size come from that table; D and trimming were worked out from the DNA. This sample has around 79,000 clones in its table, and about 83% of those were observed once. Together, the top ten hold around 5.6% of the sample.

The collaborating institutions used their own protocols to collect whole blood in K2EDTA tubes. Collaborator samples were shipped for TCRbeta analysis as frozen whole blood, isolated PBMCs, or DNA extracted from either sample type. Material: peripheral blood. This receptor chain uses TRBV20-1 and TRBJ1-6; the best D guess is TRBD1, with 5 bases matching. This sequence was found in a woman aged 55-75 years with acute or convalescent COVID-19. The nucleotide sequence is TGCAGTGCTAGTTCCAGGGAACGTAATTCACCCCTCCACTTT. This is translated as CSASSRERNSPLHF.